This is a list of T cell receptor beta chains from one sample in a study of OX40 agonist ivuxolimab in advanced cancers. The repertoire was sequenced with immunoSEQ multiplex PCR; TCRdb's copy has only in-frame clones and lacks some. The repertoire holds about 58,000 clones, with 80% to 90% as singletons. Source: CD4+ or CD8+ T cells sorted from blood, taken in a trial of the OX40 agonist ivuxolimab. All receptors derive from an adult with an advanced solid tumor such as melanoma, head and neck, liver or kidney cancer. CDR3s include the opening cysteine and the closing phenylalanine or tryptophan. Fields, in order: J gene, D gene, V gene, clone size, CDR3 DNA, CDR3 protein. The D gene is left open where the match is weak. Only part of the rows carry a size: once, few, many, or a class if the clone is expanded.

J gene: TRBJ2-3
D gene: -
V gene: TRBV7-8
clone size: -
CDR3 DNA: TGTGCCAGCAGCTTATTTGCGGGCGTCACAGATACGCAGTATTTT
CDR3 protein: CASSLFAGVTDTQYF

J gene: TRBJ2-7
D gene: -
V gene: TRBV6-6
clone size: -
CDR3 DNA: TGTGCCAGCAGTTACTTGGCAGGGACTCACGAGCAGTACTTC
CDR3 protein: CASSYLAGTHEQYF

J gene: TRBJ1-4
D gene: -
V gene: TRBV7-8
clone size: -
CDR3 DNA: TGTGCCAGCAGCTTAAACCGAGTTAATGAAAAACTGTTTTTT
CDR3 protein: CASSLNRVNEKLFF

J gene: TRBJ2-7
D gene: -
V gene: TRBV2
clone size: -
CDR3 DNA: TGTGCCGGCCAGGGTATGACCTCGGGGGAGCAGTACTTC
CDR3 protein: CAGQGMTSGEQYF

J gene: TRBJ1-1
D gene: TRBD1
V gene: TRBV10-3
clone size: -
CDR3 DNA: TGTGCCATCAGTCACGGACAGGGAGAGAACACTGAAGCTTTCTTT
CDR3 protein: CAISHGQGENTEAFF

J gene: TRBJ1-2
D gene: -
V gene: TRBV7-8
clone size: -
CDR3 DNA: TGTGCCAGCAGCTCCTTTTACTATCGGGACACTTCTAACTATGGCTACACCTTC
CDR3 protein: CASSSFYYRDTSNYGYTF

J gene: TRBJ2-1
D gene: TRBD2
V gene: TRBV27
clone size: -
CDR3 DNA: TGTGCCAGCAGTTACCTCCCTAGCGGGAGTAATGAGCAGTTCTTC
CDR3 protein: CASSYLPSGSNEQFF

J gene: TRBJ1-1
D gene: TRBD1
V gene: TRBV9
clone size: -
CDR3 DNA: TGTGCCAGCAGCCCCGACCTGACAGGGTTGAACACTGAAGCTTTCTTT
CDR3 protein: CASSPDLTGLNTEAFF

J gene: TRBJ1-2
D gene: -
V gene: TRBV4-1
clone size: -
CDR3 DNA: TGCGCCAGCAGCCAAGGCGTTGCTAACTATGGCTACACCTTC
CDR3 protein: CASSQGVANYGYTF

J gene: TRBJ1-2
D gene: -
V gene: TRBV2
clone size: -
CDR3 DNA: TGTGCCAGCAGTCTAGGGCCAGGAGGCAACTATGGCTACACCTTC
CDR3 protein: CASSLGPGGNYGYTF

J gene: TRBJ2-1
D gene: TRBD2
V gene: TRBV28
clone size: -
CDR3 DNA: TGTGCCAGCAGGGCCGGACTAGCGGGATCCTCCTACAATGAGCAGTTCTTC
CDR3 protein: CASRAGLAGSSYNEQFF

J gene: TRBJ2-3
D gene: -
V gene: TRBV7-9
clone size: -
CDR3 DNA: TGTGCCAGCAGCTTATGGTCTAGCACAGATACGCAGTATTTT
CDR3 protein: CASSLWSSTDTQYF

J gene: TRBJ2-1
D gene: -
V gene: TRBV7-9
clone size: -
CDR3 DNA: TGTGCCACCTCAGGTGGTTACAATGAGCAGTTCTTC
CDR3 protein: CATSGGYNEQFF

J gene: TRBJ1-5
D gene: -
V gene: TRBV4-1
clone size: -
CDR3 DNA: TGCGCCAGCAGCCAAGCTTCGCGGGTAGAGGGAGCCCAGCCCCAGCATTTT
CDR3 protein: CASSQASRVEGAQPQHF

J gene: TRBJ1-1
D gene: -
V gene: TRBV6-5
clone size: -
CDR3 DNA: TGTGCCAGCAGTTACTCCGATTTGGGCCAAGCTGAAGCTTTCTTT
CDR3 protein: CASSYSDLGQAEAFF

J gene: TRBJ1-1
D gene: -
V gene: TRBV7-9
clone size: -
CDR3 DNA: TGTGCCAGCAGCCCTGGAGGGACTGAAGCCTTCTTT
CDR3 protein: CASSPGGTEAFF

J gene: TRBJ2-7
D gene: TRBD2
V gene: TRBV7-9
clone size: -
CDR3 DNA: TGTGCCAGCGCTAGCGGGAGTCTCTACGAGCAGTACTTC
CDR3 protein: CASASGSLYEQYF

J gene: TRBJ2-7
D gene: TRBD2
V gene: TRBV11-2
clone size: -
CDR3 DNA: TGTGCCAGCAGCCTTGGACTAGCGGGAGGCCACGAGCAGTACTTC
CDR3 protein: CASSLGLAGGHEQYF

J gene: TRBJ2-1
D gene: TRBD2
V gene: TRBV7-3
clone size: -
CDR3 DNA: TGTGCCAGCAGCTTAGGTCTAGCGGGAGGGCCTCTGAATGAGCAGTTCTTC
CDR3 protein: CASSLGLAGGPLNEQFF

J gene: TRBJ2-1
D gene: TRBD2
V gene: TRBV7-9
clone size: -
CDR3 DNA: TGTGCCAGCAGCCTCTCGACTAGCCAGCCCTACAATGAGCAGTTCTTC
CDR3 protein: CASSLSTSQPYNEQFF

J gene: TRBJ2-7
D gene: -
V gene: TRBV28
clone size: -
CDR3 DNA: TGTGCCAGCAGTCTCGTGGGGTCTCGCGAGCAGTACTTC
CDR3 protein: CASSLVGSREQYF

J gene: TRBJ1-3
D gene: -
V gene: TRBV9
clone size: once
CDR3 DNA: TGTGCCAGCAGCGTAGAGATCTCTGGAAACACCATATATTTT
CDR3 protein: CASSVEISGNTIYF

J gene: TRBJ2-3
D gene: TRBD1
V gene: TRBV9
clone size: -
CDR3 DNA: TGTGCCAGCAGCCCCCACCAATCTCCGGGACAGGTAGATACGCAGTATTTT
CDR3 protein: CASSPHQSPGQVDTQYF

J gene: TRBJ1-1
D gene: -
V gene: TRBV30
clone size: few
CDR3 DNA: TGTGCCTGGAGTCAGCAGGGGTACACTGAAGCTTTCTTT
CDR3 protein: CAWSQQGYTEAFF

J gene: TRBJ1-1
D gene: TRBD1
V gene: TRBV19
clone size: -
CDR3 DNA: TGTGCCAGTAGTATTGGAGGACAGGGCAATGAAGCTTTCTTT
CDR3 protein: CASSIGGQGNEAFF

J gene: TRBJ2-1
D gene: TRBD2
V gene: TRBV28
clone size: -
CDR3 DNA: TGTGCCAGCAGAGATCTAGCGGGAGGAGGAAATGAGCAGTTCTTC
CDR3 protein: CASRDLAGGGNEQFF

J gene: TRBJ2-7
D gene: -
V gene: TRBV4-1
clone size: -
CDR3 DNA: TGCGCCAGCAGCCCGAACCTGGACTACGAGCAGTACTTC
CDR3 protein: CASSPNLDYEQYF